The 2 T cell receptor beta chains below were found in one sample sequenced in a study of T cells in women clearing cervical HPV infection. Sequencing was performed with immunoSEQ multiplex PCR; in TCRdb, only in-frame clones are kept and a portion is missing. Here the sample table reports 30,000 to 35,000 clones. Sequencing input: blood buffy coat. The receptors shown here come from a woman between 18 and 70 years old with a cervical HPV16 infection that either progressed to CIN3+ or cleared (not recorded which).

Notes on this clone: The sequence runs out 3 residues before the end of the CDR3; the remainder is reconstructed from the germline J gene. The J gene is TRBJ2-7, the V gene TRBV4-1, with D perhaps TRBD1 (6 bases). Germline V gene data show CDR1 as MGHRA and CDR2 as YSYEKL. The CDR3 consists of 16 residues. V shed 1 base and J shed 6 bases, with 19 bases lying between them. The CDR3 spells CASSQGIRDTRGEQYF. Partial CDR3 DNA: TGCGCCAGCAGCCAAGGGATTCGGGACACCCGTGGCGAG.

This CDR3 is CASSRDRAAEKLFF. The sequenced CDR3 bases are TGTGCCAGCTCTCGGGACAGGGCAGCTGAAAAA. The genes are TRBV18 and TRBJ1-4; TRBD1 aligns across 9 bases. The read terminates 3 residues ahead of where the CDR3 ends, so the germline J gene completes it. After removal of 6 bases from V and 7 bases from J, the junction contained 6 bases not matched to a gene. The germline V gene encodes CDR1 KGHSH and CDR2 LQKENI. This CDR3 is 14 amino acids long.